A selection of T cell receptor beta chains follows, all from one sample in a study of blood T cells in healthy people across ages. TCRdb itself ran the 5' RACE reads through MiXCR, one entry per CDR3 protein. The repertoire holds more than 650,000 distinct CDR3 sequences, with about 55% as singletons. The sequenced sample was blood. Every receptor here comes from a man aged 80 or over in good health. The CDR3 runs from the conserved cysteine through the conserved F or W. Each record gives: V gene, J gene, D gene, clone size, CDR3 DNA, CDR3 protein. The D gene is left open where the match is weak. Clone size, where shown, is once, few, many, or a class for clones that have expanded.

>TRBV7-2|TRBJ2-3|NA|NA
TGTGCCAGCAGCTTTTCTTTTGGGGGTGTTGGCACAGATACGCAGTATTTT
CASSFSFGGVGTDTQYF
>TRBV20-1|TRBJ1-4|NA|few
TGCAGTGCGCTTCCCCCGGGGGCCGGGGAAAAACTGTTTTTT
CSALPPGAGEKLFF
>TRBV10-3|TRBJ1-6|TRBD1|few
TGTGCCATCAGTGAGTCCCCGACAGGGACCCTCCACTTT
CAISESPTGTLHF
>TRBV14|TRBJ2-7|TRBD2|NA
TGTGCCAGCAGCAGGGGACTAGCGGGAGGACTCTACGAGCAGTACTTC
CASSRGLAGGLYEQYF
>TRBV27|TRBJ2-7|TRBD1|NA
TGTGCCAGCAGTCTCCGGGACAGGGGGTTCGACGAGCAGTACTTC
CASSLRDRGFDEQYF
>TRBV2|TRBJ1-2|NA|NA
TGTGCCAGCGGTGAAGCGCTTGCCGGTTACACCTTC
CASGEALAGYTF
>TRBV12-3/TRBV12-4|TRBJ2-3|NA|NA
TGTGCCAGCAGTTGTCAGGGATCCAGATACGCGTATTTT
CASSCQGSRYAYF
>TRBV20-1|TRBJ2-5|TRBD1|few
TGCAGTGCTAGAGTACTCTCTAGGACAGGGGTCCTACCATCAGAGACCCAGTACTTC
CSARVLSRTGVLPSETQYF
>TRBV7-2|TRBJ2-7|TRBD1|NA
TGTGCCAGCAGCGCGGGACAGGTGAACTACGAGCAGTACTTC
CASSAGQVNYEQYF
>TRBV9|TRBJ1-2|NA|NA
TGTGCCAGCAGCGTTTCGGCACAGAACTATGGCTACACCTTC
CASSVSAQNYGYTF
>TRBV5-1|TRBJ2-6|TRBD2|NA
TGCGCCAGCAGCCCCGCCGGACTAGCGGGATTTGGGACCAACGTCCTGACTTTC
CASSPAGLAGFGTNVLTF
>TRBV5-1|TRBJ2-5|TRBD1|NA
TGCGCCAGCAGCTTGGCTGTGACAGGGAACAAGGGGACCCAGTACTTC
CASSLAVTGNKGTQYF
>TRBV10-3|TRBJ2-7|TRBD2|NA
TGTGCCATCGCGGGACTAGCGGGAGTGGAGCAGTACTTC
CAIAGLAGVEQYF
>TRBV7-2|TRBJ2-3|TRBD2|NA
TGTGCCAGCAGCTTAGATACGGGAGGGGGATACGCGTATTTT
CASSLDTGGGYAYF
>TRBV27|TRBJ2-3|TRBD2|NA
TGTGCCAGCACCGCCTACGTGGGACTAGCGGAGGGGGGAGCAGATACGCAGTATTTT
CASTAYVGLAEGGADTQYF
>TRBV21-1|TRBJ2-7|NA|NA
TGTGCCAGCAGCAACGGGCGGCTCTACGAGCAGTACTTC
CASSNGRLYEQYF
>TRBV12-5|TRBJ1-2|TRBD1|NA
TGTGCTAGTGGTCAAAACGACAGGGTGTATGGCTACACCTTC
CASGQNDRVYGYTF
>TRBV6-6|TRBJ2-5|TRBD2|NA
TGTGCCAGCAGTCCACCGGGGAGGGGAAGGCAAGAGACCCAGTACTTC
CASSPPGRGRQETQYF
>TRBV14|TRBJ2-1|TRBD2|NA
TGTGCCAGCAGCCAAGAGGGACTAGGCTACAATGAGCAGTTCTTC
CASSQEGLGYNEQFF
>TRBV7-2|TRBJ1-2|NA|NA
TGTGCCAGCAGCTTAGCGCCGGCCGAGTTCGGCTCTAGCTACACCTTC
CASSLAPAEFGSSYTF
>TRBV12-3/TRBV12-4|TRBJ2-5|NA|NA
TGTGCCACATCCCCGCGGGTGGGCCGGCATCAGACCCAGTACTTC
CATSPRVGRHQTQYF
>TRBV2|TRBJ1-6|TRBD1|NA
TGTGCCAGCCGTTCCGGGACAGGGAGATCACCCCTCCACTTT
CASRSGTGRSPLHF
>TRBV5-1|TRBJ2-5|NA|few
TGCGCCAGCAGCTCCTCCGGGACGCCCCAAGAGACCCAGTACTTC
CASSSSGTPQETQYF
>TRBV18|TRBJ2-7|TRBD2|NA
TGTGCCAGCTCACCACCCGGGACTAGCGGCTACGAGCAGTACTTC
CASSPPGTSGYEQYF
>TRBV4-2|TRBJ2-5|NA|NA
TGTGCCAGCAGCCAAGTGGGTCTAGGCATTGAGCAGTACTTC
CASSQVGLGIEQYF
>TRBV7-2|TRBJ2-5|NA|NA
TGTGCCAGCAGCTTAGCCCAGGGTCCGTTCAATGAGCAGTACTTC
CASSLAQGPFNEQYF
>TRBV29-1|TRBJ2-6|TRBD1|NA
TGCAGCGTTGAGGGAGACAGGGGCTCAGGGGCCAACGTCCTGACTTTC
CSVEGDRGSGANVLTF
>TRBV20-1|TRBJ2-1|NA|NA
TGCAGTGCTGAGATTAGCCCGAGCTCCTACAATGAGCAGTTCTTC
CSAEISPSSYNEQFF
>TRBV4-1|TRBJ2-5|TRBD1|NA
TGCGCCAGCAGCCAAGAATCCCCCGGGACAGTACAAGAGACCCAGTACTTC
CASSQESPGTVQETQYF
>TRBV18|TRBJ1-2|NA|NA
TGTGCCAGCTCACCGGGACGCCCCTATGGCTACACCTTC
CASSPGRPYGYTF
>TRBV5-1|TRBJ2-7|NA|few
TGCGCCAGCAGCCGAGGGACGGATTCTGGAGAGCAGTACTTC
CASSRGTDSGEQYF
>TRBV24-1|TRBJ2-2|NA|few
TGTGCCACCAGAGACTCGAACACCGGGGAGCTGTTTTTT
CATRDSNTGELFF
>TRBV20-1|TRBJ2-7|NA|NA
TGCAGTGCTAGAGATCCACGGGTCAGCTCCTACGAGCAGTACTTC
CSARDPRVSSYEQYF
>TRBV20-1|TRBJ2-3|NA|NA
TGCAGTGCTGCGGTCTCAGATGCGCAGTATTTT
CSAAVSDAQYF
>TRBV3-1|TRBJ1-6|TRBD1|few
TGTGCCAGCAGCCAAGACGGCCGACAGGGGGCGAGGAATTCACCCCTCCACTTT
CASSQDGRQGARNSPLHF
>TRBV18|TRBJ1-1|NA|once
TGTGCCAGCTCACCACTGAGGAGGGGGATGAACACTGAAGCTTTCTTT
CASSPLRRGMNTEAFF
>TRBV7-9|TRBJ2-6|NA|NA
TGTGCCAGCAGCTCCCTCCGGAGAACTGGGGCCAACGTCCTGACTTTC
CASSSLRRTGANVLTF
>TRBV3-1|TRBJ2-5|NA|few
TGTGCCAGCAGCCAAGATCTGGGGCAAGGGGCTATGACCCAGTACTTC
CASSQDLGQGAMTQYF
>TRBV10-3|TRBJ1-3|NA|NA
TGTGCCATCAGAACAGGGACCCACACCATATATTTT
CAIRTGTHTIYF
>TRBV21-1|TRBJ2-7|NA|NA
TGTGCCAGCCCCGGGGTGGCAGGGTCTGTTTCAGGGACTTGTCGACTCTACGAGCAGTACTTC
CASPGVAGSVSGTCRLYEQYF
>TRBV11-2|TRBJ1-2|NA|NA
TGTGCCAGCAGCCCGACAGGATTTGGCTACACCTTC
CASSPTGFGYTF
>TRBV29-1|TRBJ2-1|TRBD1|NA
TGCGGCATCAGACAGGGGGGCCCAGGGGAGCAGTTCTTC
CGIRQGGPGEQFF
>TRBV20-1|TRBJ2-7|NA|NA
TGCAGTGCTAAGCGCGCGAGGGGTCCCTACGAGCAGTACTTC
CSAKRARGPYEQYF
>TRBV29-1|TRBJ1-2|NA|few
TGCAGCGTTGATTCAGGGGTCGGAAACTATGGCTACACCTTC
CSVDSGVGNYGYTF
>TRBV5-1|TRBJ2-5|NA|NA
TGCGCCAGCAGGAGTGGTACTAAAGGGACCCAGTACTTC
CASRSGTKGTQYF
>TRBV11-2|TRBJ1-1|NA|NA
TGTGCCAGCAGCCCGCCTTTCCGTCGGGACACTGAAGCTTTCTTT
CASSPPFRRDTEAFF
>TRBV4-1|TRBJ1-5|NA|NA
TGCGCCAGCAGCCAAGATCCAGGGATTAGCAATCAGCCCCAGCATTTT
CASSQDPGISNQPQHF